One sample yielded the 4 T cell receptor beta chains listed below, sequenced in a study of blood T cell repertoires in COVID-19. Profiling relied on immunoSEQ multiplex PCR, and the TCRdb table lists in-frame clones only, not all of them. Found here are some 150,000 clones, 87% of them singletons; the top ten hold 2.5%. The sequenced sample consisted of peripheral blood. The receptors here all came from a man in his fifties or sixties with active COVID-19.

This sequence joins TRBV19 and TRBJ2-7, with 8 positions matching TRBD2. Germline CDR1 and CDR2: LNHDA and SQIVND (reference sequence). The CDR3 runs 14 residues. V trimming: 10 bases; J trimming: 3 bases; junction bases outside the gene matches: 11. CDR3 region: CATRPAAGGYEQYF. The DNA for the CDR3 is TGTGCCACCAGGCCGGCCGCGGGAGGCTACGAGCAGTACTTC.

The gene calls are TRBV7-3 and TRBJ1-1; TRBD1 is a possible D gene (6 bases). The CDR3 is 16 residues long. V lost 3 bases to trimming and J lost 0 bases, with 14 bases between them. Germline lookup yields CDR1 SGHTA and CDR2 FQGTGA. CDR3 DNA: TGTGCCAGCAGCTTTCTCAGGACAGTTATGAACACTGAAGCTTTCTTT. Its translation is CASSFLRTVMNTEAFF.

This chain joins TRBV27 and TRBJ1-5; D is perhaps TRBD1 (6 bases). CDR3 length: 15 amino acids. V lost 5 bases and J 0 bases, leaving 11 bases between the germline ends. Germline V gives CDR1 MNHEY, CDR2 SMNVEV (reference sequence). In DNA form, the CDR3 reads TGTGCCAGCAGTATCCGGACAGATAGCAATCAGCCCCAGCATTTT. Amino acids: CASSIRTDSNQPQHF.

V gene TRBV3-1 (or the pseudogene TRBV3-2) combines with J gene TRBJ1-1; D is perhaps TRBD1 (5 bases). The CDR3 has 14 residues. CDR1 is LGHDT, CDR2 YNNKEL, per germline (reference sequence). V was shortened by 2 bases and J by 5 bases, with 12 bases between the two germline ends. The CDR3 nucleotides read TGTGCCAGCAGCCAACTTCAGGGCTCGACTGAAGCTTTCTTT. Translating it yields CASSQLQGSTEAFF.